The T cell receptor (beta chain) described here comes from a study of lymphopenia after photon versus proton radiotherapy. Profiled with immunoSEQ multiplex PCR; TCRdb holds only in-frame clones, not every one. In the table there are some 70,000 clones, over 80% of which are singletons. This clone was seen a single time. The CDR3 length is 14 residues. Germline V lookup: CDR1 ENHRY, CDR2 SYGVKD. The V and J ends lost 9 bases and 1 base respectively, with 14 bases between them. This clonotype was sampled from a man older than 75 with esophageal cancer. Specimen: peripheral blood, collected from a patient treated with proton-based radiotherapy. This chain connects TRBV10-3 to TRBJ2-3, with D tentatively TRBD2 (5 bases). CDR3 residues: CAIREDAGTDTQYF. As DNA, the CDR3 is TGTGCCATACGGGAAGATGCCGGCACAGATACGCAGTATTTT.